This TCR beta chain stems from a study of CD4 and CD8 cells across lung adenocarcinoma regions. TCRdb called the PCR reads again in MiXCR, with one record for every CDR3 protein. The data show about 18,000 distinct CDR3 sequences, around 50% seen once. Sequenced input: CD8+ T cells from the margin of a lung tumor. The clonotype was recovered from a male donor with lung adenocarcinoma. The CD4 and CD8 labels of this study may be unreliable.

Here the CDR3 DNA reads TGTGCCAGCACCATCGGCGGGGCGTACAATGAGCAGTTCTTC. It is translated as CASTIGGAYNEQFF. This rearrangement joins TRBV6-1 to TRBJ2-1; possible D gene TRBD2, 6 bases. The V gene lost 7 bases and the J gene lost 4 bases, with 14 bases spanning the gap. There are 14 residues in the CDR3. CDR1 and CDR2 from the germline V gene are MNHNS and SASEGT.